The clone carrying this T cell receptor beta chain turned up a few times. The antigen is unknown. This sample was included in a study of T cell clones after liver transplantation. Whole-study context: HCV positivity affected three of eight recipients; the rest lacked autoimmune or viral indications. Study-wide results and caveats: These preliminary findings come from unstandardized post-transplant sampling times.

The CDR3 contains 13 residues. The V gene lost 5 bases and the J gene lost 9 bases, with 14 bases spanning the gap. Germline CDR1 reads MRHNA; CDR2 reads SNTAGT. The data were produced by immunoSEQ multiplex PCR, yet TCRdb's version contains in-frame clones alone and is incomplete. The sample has tens of thousands of clones, 65% to 85% seen once; the top ten hold around 8.5%. This receptor was obtained from a human donor who received a liver transplant. The chain uses TRBV6-4 and TRBJ2-1; possibly TRBD2 for D (5 bases). Sample: CD4+ T cells from blood, taken before liver transplant. CDR3 amino acids: CASSPLGGGEQFF. CDR3 nucleotide sequence: TGTGCCAGCAGTCCTTTAGGAGGAGGTGAGCAGTTCTTC.